One and the same sample provided the 27 T cell receptor beta chains below, sequenced in a study of glioma-infiltrating T cells after dendritic cell vaccination. Time point here: after dendritic cell vaccination, including at tumor progression/relapse. Only in-frame clones appear in the TCRdb table, and some are missing; sequencing was by immunoSEQ multiplex PCR. The sample consists of about 50,000 clones, approximately 89% of them appearing once. The starting material was blood, obtained after dendritic cell vaccination. The receptors were sampled from a human donor with glioblastoma.

The CDR3 nucleotides are TGTGCCAGCAGTTACAGTAGCGGGACCCACTCCTACGAGCAGTACTTC. Its translation is CASSYSSGTHSYEQYF. V is TRBV6-5 and J is TRBJ2-5, with 8 bases identical to TRBD2. The J call may not be correct, given that the DNA end is closer to TRBJ2-7. Germline loops: CDR1 MNHEY, CDR2 SVGAGI. CDR3 size: 16 residues.

The V call is TRBV4-2, the J call TRBJ2-5; 7 positions agree with TRBD1. CDR3 length: 18 amino acids. The germline V gene encodes CDR1 LGHNA and CDR2 YNFKEQ. The trim removed 4 bases at V and 3 bases at J, leaving 17 bases unmatched. The CDR3 sequence: CASSRRGNWVQGEETQYF. DNA for the CDR3: TGTGCCAGCAGCCGAAGGGGAAACTGGGTGCAGGGGGAAGAGACCCAGTACTTC.

The chain recombines TRBV19 with TRBJ2-7, with D possibly being TRBD1 (5 bases). The V end was cut by 0 bases, the J end by 2 bases, with 11 bases between. There are 15 residues in the CDR3. Germline V gene data show CDR1 as LNHDA and CDR2 as SQIVND (reference sequence). The CDR3 region is CASSIEVREPYEQYF. CDR3 DNA: TGTGCCAGTAGTATAGAGGTCAGGGAACCCTACGAGCAGTACTTC.

The chain carries TRBV19 and TRBJ1-2; TRBD1 matches 9 bases. Unmatched junction bases numbered 7, after V lost 6 bases and J lost 8 bases. CDR1 LNHDA and CDR2 SQIVND come from the germline V gene (reference sequence). The CDR3 consists of 13 residues. CDR3 bases: TGTGCCAGTAGATTACAGGGGGCGAACGGCTACACCTTC. Amino acids: CASRLQGANGYTF.

The gene calls are TRBV5-4 and TRBJ2-1; a weak D match, TRBD1 (7 bases). This CDR3 contains 13 residues. Trimming removed 4 bases from V and 13 bases from J, with 18 bases in between. Germline V lookup: CDR1 SGHNT, CDR2 YYREEE (reference sequence). DNA of the CDR3: TGTGCCAGCAGCCCGGCACGACAGGGAGGCCAGTTCTTC. Translated: CASSPARQGGQFF.

The genes are TRBV4-1 and TRBJ2-2; D may be TRBD2 (7 bases). Trimming stripped 4 bases from V and 6 bases from J, with 33 bases between. The CDR3 extends over 21 amino acids. In germline, CDR1 is MGHRA, CDR2 YSYEKL. The CDR3 DNA reads as TGCGCCAGCAGCCCCCGCCGAGGGGTCCCAAACAGGGTTGGGGGGGCCGGGGAGCTGTTTTTT. It encodes CASSPRRGVPNRVGGAGELFF.

This chain joins TRBV13 and TRBJ2-7; TRBD2 agrees at 8 bases. Germline lookup yields CDR1 PRHDT and CDR2 FYEKMQ (reference sequence). The CDR3 spans 15 residues. V lost 6 bases, J lost 4 bases, and 11 bases stayed unmatched. CDR3 DNA sequence: TGTGCCAGCAGACAAAGCGGGAGCTCTGGATACGAGCAGTACTTC. This translates into CASRQSGSSGYEQYF.

The CDR3 sequence is CASRIGDSPRTEAFF. DNA for the CDR3: TGTGCCAGCAGAATAGGGGACAGTCCACGCACTGAAGCTTTCTTT. The chain uses TRBV7-8 and TRBJ1-1; TRBD1 matches 7 bases. The junction had 11 bases not matched to a gene; V was cut back by 6 bases and J by 4 bases. Germline lookup yields CDR1 SGHVS and CDR2 FQNEAQ. The CDR3 is 15 amino acids.

In the case of this clone: At one end, the junction sequence differs from germline, possibly due to a read error. The gene calls are TRBV7-7 and TRBJ2-5, with D perhaps matching TRBD2 (7 bases). This CDR3 is 16 amino acids long. Per the germline V gene, CDR1 is SSHAT and CDR2 is FNYEAQ (reference sequence). This CDR3 is CASSLNLGGGQETQYF. The CDR3, as DNA: TGTGCTAGCAGCTTAAACCTAGGGGGGGGGCAAGAGACCCAGTACTTC. Drawing the rest from reference TRBV7-7 and TRBJ2-5, the complete variable domain is GAGVSQSPRYKVTKRGQDVTLRCDPISSHATLYWYQQALGQGPEFLTYFNYEAQPDKSGLPSDRFSAERPEGSISTLTIQRTEQRDSAMYRCASSLNLGGGQETQYFGPGTRLLVL.

The chain combines TRBV13 with TRBJ2-7, with D perhaps TRBD2 (5 bases). Germline V lookup: CDR1 PRHDT, CDR2 FYEKMQ (reference sequence). This CDR3 contains 15 residues. Trimming removed 3 bases at V and 4 bases at J, with 16 bases between. The DNA for the CDR3 is TGTGCCAGCAGCTTGCCCCGGACTCGAAATTACGAGCAGTACTTC. Translation gives CASSLPRTRNYEQYF.

This clone occurred once. The rearrangement joins TRBV28 to TRBJ2-3; 8 nucleotides match TRBD2. The CDR3 is 19 residues long. The germline V gene has CDR1 MDHEN and CDR2 SYDVKM. J gave up 1 base and V 3 bases, and 15 bases lay outside the gene matches. This CDR3 reads CASSFFTVRLAGRTDTQYF. The CDR3 DNA reads as TGTGCCAGCAGTTTTTTTACGGTTCGGCTAGCGGGCCGCACAGATACGCAGTATTTT.

The CDR3 loop is CASRPFGSSTDTQYF. The CDR3 DNA follows: TGTGCCAGCCGACCTTTCGGGTCGTCTACAGATACGCAGTATTTT. V and J are TRBV19 and TRBJ2-3; D is ambiguous. The CDR3 is made up of 15 amino acids. Per germline, CDR1 LNHDA and CDR2 SQIVND (reference sequence). V gave up 9 bases and J gave up 3 bases, with 19 bases separating them.

This clone has just one count. The genes are TRBV5-1 and TRBJ1-3; D not certain. V lost 0 bases and J 0 bases, leaving 7 bases between the germline ends. Germline V lookup: CDR1 SGHRS, CDR2 YFSETQ. The CDR3 has 15 amino acids. The CDR3 loop is CASSLDGSSGNTIYF. The CDR3 DNA reads TGCGCCAGCAGCTTGGACGGGAGCTCTGGAAACACCATATATTTT.

This sequence joins TRBV9 and TRBJ2-7; 7 bases fit TRBD1. The CDR3 has 17 residues. CDR1 and CDR2 from the germline V gene are SGDLS and YYNGEE. Trimming at V came to 1 base and at J to 4 bases, leaving 14 bases not matched to a gene. The CDR3 nucleotides read TGTGCCAGCAGCGTAAAAGGGGGCAGGGGGAGCGGATACGAGCAGTACTTC. This encodes CASSVKGGRGSGYEQYF.

The chain combines TRBV29-1 with TRBJ2-7; 13 bases are shared with TRBD2. The CDR3 loop spans 13 amino acids. CDR1 and CDR2 from the germline V gene are SQVTM and ANQGSEA. V lost 6 bases to trimming and J lost 5 bases; unmatched junction nucleotides: 4. The CDR3 region has the DNA TGCAGCGTCAGACTAGCGGGAGGTCACGAGCAGTACTTC. This encodes CSVRLAGGHEQYF.

The V and J genes are TRBV2 and TRBJ1-2; 9 bases align to TRBD1. The CDR3 length is 15 residues. Trimming cost V 3 bases and J 4 bases; bases outside gene matches: 6. The germline gives CDR1 SNHLY, CDR2 FYNNEI. In DNA form, the CDR3 reads TGTGCCAGCAGTGAGAATGGACAGGGGTTCTATGGCTACACCTTC. Translating gives CASSENGQGFYGYTF.

This rearrangement joins TRBV28 to TRBJ1-1; D is ambiguous. The CDR3 sequence is 13 residues long. Per germline, CDR1 MDHEN and CDR2 SYDVKM. V lost 6 bases and J 0 bases, leaving 8 bases between the germline ends. The CDR3 loop is CASSGTVNTEAFF. Here the CDR3 DNA reads TGTGCCAGCAGCGGTACGGTGAACACTGAAGCTTTCTTT.

This clone was counted a few times. This chain links TRBV14 with TRBJ1-4; 9 bases are a match to TRBD1. V gave up 4 bases and J gave up 7 bases; unmatched junction bases: 4. Looked up from germline, CDR1 is SGHDN and CDR2 is FVKESK. CDR3 length equals 14 residues. The CDR3 here is CASSLLTGGEKLFF. CDR3 DNA: TGTGCCAGCAGCCTCCTGACAGGGGGTGAAAAACTGTTTTTT.

The rearrangement links TRBV5-1 to TRBJ1-4, with 7 bases aligning to TRBD1. Germline CDR1 is SGHRS and CDR2 is YFSETQ. The CDR3 covers 19 residues. Trimming at V came to 2 bases and at J to 3 bases, leaving 16 bases not matched to a gene. Written as DNA, the CDR3 is TGCGCCAGCAGCTTCTCAACCCAGGGGGTTTCGTTCCCTAATGAAAAACTGTTTTTT. It translates to CASSFSTQGVSFPNEKLFF.

V gene TRBV28 combines with J gene TRBJ1-4; D is perhaps TRBD1 (6 bases). CDR1 and CDR2 (germline): MDHEN, SYDVKM. V was shortened by 6 bases and J by 10 bases, with 18 bases between the two germline ends. This CDR3 is 14 amino acids long. CDR3 residues: CASSRRTVKPKLFF. CDR3 bases: TGTGCCAGCAGCCGCCGGACAGTGAAACCAAAACTGTTTTTT.

The chain combines TRBV4-1 with TRBJ1-2, with D tentatively TRBD1 (6 bases). V was shortened by 0 bases and J by 4 bases, with 15 bases between the two germline ends. This CDR3 spans 16 amino acids. Germline CDR1 is MGHRA and CDR2 is YSYEKL. The CDR3: CASSQEGQLNFYGYTF. CDR3 sequence (DNA): TGCGCCAGCAGCCAAGAAGGACAGCTAAACTTCTATGGCTACACCTTC.

CDR3 region: CASSEGQGGYGYTF. In DNA form, the CDR3 reads TGTGCCAGCAGTGAAGGGCAGGGTGGATATGGCTACACCTTC. The chain is built from TRBV6-4 and TRBJ1-2; a possible D gene is TRBD1 (5 bases). CDR3 size: 14 residues. CDR1 and CDR2 from the germline V gene are MRHNA and SNTAGT. Trimming shortened V by 3 bases and J by 5 bases, and 13 bases separated the two germline ends.

CDR3 protein: CASSLVWETTNSPLHF. The DNA of the CDR3 is TGTGCCAGCAGCTTGGTATGGGAGACAACGAATTCACCCCTCCACTTT. This rearrangement joins TRBV5-4 to TRBJ1-6, with D unclear. The CDR3 has 16 residues. Germline V gene data show CDR1 as SGHNT and CDR2 as YYREEE (reference sequence). V was clipped by 0 bases and J by 7 bases, with 14 bases between them.

V gene TRBV9 combines with J gene TRBJ2-7; 9 positions agree with TRBD2. From germline, CDR1 is SGDLS and CDR2 YYNGEE. V lost 0 bases, J lost 2 bases, and 12 bases stayed unmatched. The CDR3 loop spans 18 amino acids. The CDR3 reads CASSVAPTLSGRAYEQYF. DNA of the CDR3: TGTGCCAGCAGCGTAGCCCCCACACTTAGCGGGAGAGCCTACGAGCAGTACTTC.

This rearrangement joins TRBV6-5 to TRBJ2-5, with TRBD1 identical over 8 bases. The CDR3 is made up of 15 amino acids. V lost 0 bases, J lost 5 bases, and 5 bases stayed unmatched. The germline gives CDR1 MNHEY, CDR2 SVGAGI. The CDR3 is CASSYSPGQGETQYF. The CDR3 DNA sequence: TGTGCCAGCAGTTACTCGCCCGGACAGGGCGAGACCCAGTACTTC.

The chain recombines TRBV30 with TRBJ2-5; maybe TRBD1 (6 bases). V lost 4 bases to trimming and J lost 6 bases, with 12 bases between them. This CDR3 is 12 amino acids long. Looked up from germline, CDR1 is GTSNPN and CDR2 is SVGIG (reference sequence). CDR3 region: CAWTGTLKTQYF. As DNA, the CDR3 is TGTGCCTGGACCGGGACATTGAAGACCCAGTACTTC.

The chain uses TRBV7-9 and TRBJ1-3, with unresolved D. Trimming removed 5 bases from V and 8 bases from J, with 13 bases in between. The CDR3 extends over 13 amino acids. The germline V gene has CDR1 SEHNR and CDR2 FQNEAQ (reference sequence). In DNA form, the CDR3 reads TGTGCCAGCAGCCCGTCGAGGGCAGACACCATATATTTT. Its translation is CASSPSRADTIYF.